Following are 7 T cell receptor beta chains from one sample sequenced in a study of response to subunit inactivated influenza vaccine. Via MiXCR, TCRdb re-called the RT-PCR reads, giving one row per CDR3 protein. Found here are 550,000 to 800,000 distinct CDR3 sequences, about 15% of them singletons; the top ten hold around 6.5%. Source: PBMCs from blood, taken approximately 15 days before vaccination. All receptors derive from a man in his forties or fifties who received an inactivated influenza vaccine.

CDR3 sequence reads: CSVYDNPTQPQHF. In DNA form, the CDR3 reads TGCAGTGTTTACGATAATCCGACTCAGCCCCAGCATTTT. The chain carries TRBV20-1 and TRBJ1-5; D uncertain. CDR1 DFQATT and CDR2 SNEGSKA come from the germline V gene (reference sequence). The CDR3 is 13 residues long. V lost 7 bases and J lost 6, with 16 bases in between.

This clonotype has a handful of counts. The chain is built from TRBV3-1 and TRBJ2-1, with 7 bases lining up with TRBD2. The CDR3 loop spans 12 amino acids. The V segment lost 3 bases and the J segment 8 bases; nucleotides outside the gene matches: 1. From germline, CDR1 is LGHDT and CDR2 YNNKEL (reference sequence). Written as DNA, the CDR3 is TGTGCCAGCAGCCAGGGAGGGGATGAGCAGTTCTTC. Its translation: CASSQGGDEQFF.

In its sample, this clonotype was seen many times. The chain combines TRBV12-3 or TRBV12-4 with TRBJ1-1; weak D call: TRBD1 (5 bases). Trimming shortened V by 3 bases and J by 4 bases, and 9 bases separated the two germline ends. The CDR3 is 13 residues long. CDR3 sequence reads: CASSFQGRTEAFF. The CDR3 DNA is TGTGCCAGCAGTTTTCAGGGTCGCACTGAAGCTTTCTTT.

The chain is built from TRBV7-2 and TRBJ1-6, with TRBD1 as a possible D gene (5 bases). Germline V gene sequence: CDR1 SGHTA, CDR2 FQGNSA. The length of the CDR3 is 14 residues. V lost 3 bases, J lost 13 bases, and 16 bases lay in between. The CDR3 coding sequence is TGTGCCAGCAGCTTTGGGCAGGGCCTAAGTCCCCTCCACTTT. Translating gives CASSFGQGLSPLHF.

The CDR3 sequence: CSAKTSGDNEQFF. DNA for the CDR3: TGCAGTGCCAAGACTAGCGGGGACAATGAGCAGTTCTTC. The chain is built from TRBV20-1 and TRBJ2-1, with 11 bases identical to TRBD2. There are 13 residues in the CDR3. Losses at the gene ends were 6 bases for V and 5 bases for J; bases not matched to a gene: 3. CDR1 and CDR2 from the germline V gene are DFQATT and SNEGSKA (reference sequence).

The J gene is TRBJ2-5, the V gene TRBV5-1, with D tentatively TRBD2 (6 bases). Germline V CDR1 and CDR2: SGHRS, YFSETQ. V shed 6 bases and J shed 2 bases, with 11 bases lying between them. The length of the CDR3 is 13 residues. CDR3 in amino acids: CASNSGRQETQYF. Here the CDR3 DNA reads TGCGCCAGCAATTCTGGGAGGCAAGAGACCCAGTACTTC.

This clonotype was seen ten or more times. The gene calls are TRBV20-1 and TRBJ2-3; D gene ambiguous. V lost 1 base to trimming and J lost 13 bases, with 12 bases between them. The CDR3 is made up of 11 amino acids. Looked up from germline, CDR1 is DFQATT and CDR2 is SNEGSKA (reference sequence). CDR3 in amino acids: CSARVEWLEYF. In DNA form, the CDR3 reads TGCAGTGCTAGAGTAGAATGGTTAGAGTATTTT.